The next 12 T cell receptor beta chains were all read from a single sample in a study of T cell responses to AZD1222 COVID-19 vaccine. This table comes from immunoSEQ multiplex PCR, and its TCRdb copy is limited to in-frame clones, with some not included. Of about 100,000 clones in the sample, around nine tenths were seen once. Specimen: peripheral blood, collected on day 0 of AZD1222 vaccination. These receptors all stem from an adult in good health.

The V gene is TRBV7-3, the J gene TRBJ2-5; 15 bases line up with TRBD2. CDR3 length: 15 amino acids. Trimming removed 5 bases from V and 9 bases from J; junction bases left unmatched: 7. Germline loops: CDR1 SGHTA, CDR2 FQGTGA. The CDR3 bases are TGTGCCAGCAGCCCTACCGGGACTAGCGGGGGGCCCCAGTACTTC. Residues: CASSPTGTSGGPQYF. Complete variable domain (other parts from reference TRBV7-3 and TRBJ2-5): GAGVSQTPSNKVTEKGKYVELRCDPISGHTALYWYRQSLGQGPEFLIYFQGTGAADDSGLPNDRFFAVRPEGSVSTLKIQRTERGDSAVYLCASSPTGTSGGPQYFGPGTRLLVL.

For the CDR3, the DNA is TGCGCCAGCAGCTTGGAACAGCATAGCACAGATACGCAGTATTTT. Amino acids: CASSLEQHSTDTQYF. This chain links TRBV5-1 with TRBJ2-3, with D unclear. The V and J ends lost 0 bases and 0 bases respectively, with 8 bases between them. This CDR3 is 15 amino acids long. Germline V gene lookup returns CDR1 SGHRS and CDR2 YFSETQ.

CDR3 region: CAARTAMNTEAFF. The CDR3 nucleotides read TGTGCCGCACGGACAGCTATGAACACTGAAGCTTTCTTT. The rearrangement uses TRBV6-5 and TRBJ1-1, with D possibly being TRBD1 (6 bases). CDR3 size: 13 residues. The germline CDR1 and CDR2 sequences are MNHEY and SVGAGI. Trimming cost V 11 bases and J 0 bases, with 13 bases left between them.

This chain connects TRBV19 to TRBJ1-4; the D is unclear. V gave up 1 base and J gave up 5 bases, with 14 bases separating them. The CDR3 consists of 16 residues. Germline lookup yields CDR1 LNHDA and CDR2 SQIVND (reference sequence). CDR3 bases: TGTGCCAGTAGTATAGGACCGATTTTGGGAAATGAAAAACTGTTTTTT. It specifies CASSIGPILGNEKLFF.

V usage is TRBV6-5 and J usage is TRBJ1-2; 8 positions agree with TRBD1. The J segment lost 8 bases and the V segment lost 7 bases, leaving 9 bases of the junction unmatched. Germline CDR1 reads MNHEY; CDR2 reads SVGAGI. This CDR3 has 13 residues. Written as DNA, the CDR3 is TGTGCCAGCACTAAGGACAGGGCTGGAGGCTACACCTTC. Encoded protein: CASTKDRAGGYTF.

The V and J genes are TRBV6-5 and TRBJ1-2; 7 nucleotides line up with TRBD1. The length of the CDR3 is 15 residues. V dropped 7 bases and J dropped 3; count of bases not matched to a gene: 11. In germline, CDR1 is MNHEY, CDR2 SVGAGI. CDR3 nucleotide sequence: TGTGCCAGCAACACAGGGGTGAGGTTTTACTATGGCTACACCTTC. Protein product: CASNTGVRFYYGYTF.

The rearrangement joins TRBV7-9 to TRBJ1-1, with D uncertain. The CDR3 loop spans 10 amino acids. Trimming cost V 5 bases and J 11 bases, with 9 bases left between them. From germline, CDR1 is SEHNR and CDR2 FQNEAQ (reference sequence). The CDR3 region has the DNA TGTGCCAGCAGCACCGACGACGCTTTCTTT. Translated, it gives CASSTDDAFF. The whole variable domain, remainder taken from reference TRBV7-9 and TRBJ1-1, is DTGVSQNPRHKITKRGQNVTFRCDPISEHNRLYWYRQTLGQGPEFLTYFQNEAQLEKSRLLSDRFSAERPKGSFSTLEIQRTEQGDSAMYLCASSTDDAFFGQGTRLTVV.

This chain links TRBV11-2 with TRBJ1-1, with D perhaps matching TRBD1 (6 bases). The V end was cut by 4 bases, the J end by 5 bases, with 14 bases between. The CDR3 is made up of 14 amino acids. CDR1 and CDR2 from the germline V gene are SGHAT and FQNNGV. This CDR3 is CASSSGGGPTEAFF. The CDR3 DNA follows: TGTGCCAGCAGCTCAGGCGGGGGGCCTACTGAAGCTTTCTTT.

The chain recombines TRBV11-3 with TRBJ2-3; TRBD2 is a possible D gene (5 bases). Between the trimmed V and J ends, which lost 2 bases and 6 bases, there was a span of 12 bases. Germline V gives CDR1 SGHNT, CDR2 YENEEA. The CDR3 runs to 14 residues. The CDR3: CASSLNPTGDTQYF. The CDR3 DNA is TGTGCCAGCAGCTTAAACCCGACGGGGGATACGCAGTATTTT.

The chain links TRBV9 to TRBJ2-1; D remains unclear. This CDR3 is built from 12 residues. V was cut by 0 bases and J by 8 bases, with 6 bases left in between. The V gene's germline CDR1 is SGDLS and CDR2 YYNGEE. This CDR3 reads CASSVEGHEQFF. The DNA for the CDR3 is TGTGCCAGCAGCGTAGAGGGTCATGAGCAGTTCTTC.

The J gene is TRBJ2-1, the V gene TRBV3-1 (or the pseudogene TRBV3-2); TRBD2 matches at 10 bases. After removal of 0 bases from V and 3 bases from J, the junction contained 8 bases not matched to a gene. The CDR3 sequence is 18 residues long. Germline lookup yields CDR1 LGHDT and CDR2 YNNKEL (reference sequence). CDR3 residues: CASSQDRLLAGLYNEQFF. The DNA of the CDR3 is TGTGCCAGCAGCCAAGATCGTTTACTAGCGGGGCTCTACAATGAGCAGTTCTTC.

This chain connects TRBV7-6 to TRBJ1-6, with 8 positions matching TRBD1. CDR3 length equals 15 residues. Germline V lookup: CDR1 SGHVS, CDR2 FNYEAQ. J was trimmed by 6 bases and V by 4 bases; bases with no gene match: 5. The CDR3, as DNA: TGTGCCAGCAGCTACGGACAGGGTGGTAATTCACCCCTCCACTTT. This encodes CASSYGQGGNSPLHF. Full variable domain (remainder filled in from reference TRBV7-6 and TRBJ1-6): GAGVSQSPRYKVTKRGQDVALRCDPISGHVSLYWYRQALGQGPEFLTYFNYEAQQDKSGLPNDRFSAERPEGSISTLTIQRTEQRDSAMYRCASSYGQGGNSPLHFGNGTRLTVT.